Listed here are 16 T cell receptor beta chains from one sample, sequenced in a study of regulatory T cells in long-lasting Graves disease (dated by TCRdb to the early 2020s). Read against the paper, the sample's time point label means: newly diagnosed GD, antithyroid drugs for less than 3 months. For both TCR sequencing and RNA sequencing, RNA was extracted from PBMCs using TRIzol. The library was built by means of multiplex PCR. The sequencer was an Illumina HiSeq 4000. To build TCR beta libraries, CDR3 regions were amplified by Arm-PCR using iRepertoire HTBI primers. TCRdb took the public reads, trimmed them with fastp at Q25, ran MiXCR for clone calling and kept in-frame beta chains. Rows are unified per CDR3 protein, each entry keeping the most common DNA and genes. The sample has 520,000 or so distinct CDR3 sequences on record, more than 10% of them singletons. Approximately 9.6% of the sample belongs to the ten largest clones.

The same specimen was also included in a second study, on T cells in Graves' hyperthyroidism and ophthalmopathy.

Sample: peripheral blood mononuclear cells (PBMCs), taken at new diagnosis, from a patient treated with antithyroid drugs. These receptor sequences come from a woman aged 25 to 45 with Graves disease. Donor details come from another sample of the same person, matched by shared clones.

This clonotype was recorded many times. The chain recombines TRBV20-1 with TRBJ2-3, with D unresolved. CDR1 DFQATT and CDR2 SNEGSKA come from the germline V gene (reference sequence). The germline V and J ends were trimmed by 3 bases and 0 bases, with 13 bases remaining between them. This CDR3 comprises 15 residues. In DNA form, the CDR3 reads TGCAGTGCTAGCCAAGTGAGGAAAAGCACAGATACGCAGTATTTT. Translating it yields CSASQVRKSTDTQYF.

The chain is built from TRBV6-2 or TRBV6-3 and TRBJ2-3, with D possibly matching TRBD2 (6 bases). CDR1 is MNHEY, CDR2 SVGEGT, per germline. The CDR3 runs to 12 residues. V gave up 8 bases and J gave up 3 bases, with 9 bases separating them. The CDR3 sequence is CASDSGTDTQYF. In DNA, the CDR3 is TGTGCCAGCGACAGCGGGACAGATACGCAGTATTTT.

With regard to this clonotype: A much larger clone differs by one base, so this may be a read error. This sequence joins TRBV20-1 and TRBJ2-2; TRBD1 matches at 7 bases. Germline V gene data show CDR1 as DFQATT and CDR2 as SNEGSKA (reference sequence). The CDR3 runs to 14 residues. The junction had 5 bases not matched to a gene; V was cut back by 6 bases and J by 1 base. CDR3 nucleotides: TGCAGTGCGAATGACAGGGAGAACACCGGGGAGCTGTTTTTT. Translated, it gives CSANDRENTGELFF.

In its sample, this clonotype was seen many times. This chain uses TRBV20-1 with TRBJ1-1; D possibly corresponds to TRBD1 (5 bases). The CDR3 runs 13 residues. From germline, CDR1 is DFQATT and CDR2 SNEGSKA (reference sequence). V gave up 7 bases and J gave up 6 bases, with 18 bases separating them. The DNA for the CDR3 is TGCAGTGTCCCGGGACGATTGGGGCCTGAAGCTTTCTTT. It is translated as CSVPGRLGPEAFF.

The chain uses TRBV10-1 and TRBJ2-1; 9 bases are shared with TRBD2. The germline V gene has CDR1 WNHNN and CDR2 SYGVQD (reference sequence). The CDR3 has 16 amino acids. With 1 base clipped from V and 5 bases from J, the junction kept 6 bases outside the gene matches. The CDR3 region has the DNA TGCGCCAGCAGTGAGTTTAGGCGGGAGGGCCACAATGAGCAGTTCTTC. Translation: CASSEFRREGHNEQFF.

This clonotype was counted at least ten times. This sequence joins TRBV6-5 and TRBJ2-1; 7 positions agree with TRBD2. With 2 bases clipped from V and 15 bases from J, the junction kept 7 bases outside the gene matches. This CDR3 is built from 12 residues. Germline V gene lookup returns CDR1 MNHEY and CDR2 SVGAGI. The CDR3 coding sequence is TGTGCCAGCAGTTACCTAGGGGACTACCTGTTCTTC. It yields the protein CASSYLGDYLFF.

This clonotype occurred many times. The chain recombines TRBV20-1 with TRBJ1-6; TRBD1 might be the D (5 bases). The CDR3 loop spans 13 amino acids. Looked up from germline, CDR1 is DFQATT and CDR2 is SNEGSKA (reference sequence). Trimming took 1 base from V and 8 from J, leaving 9 bases between them. CDR3 in amino acids: CSARGARDSPLHF. CDR3 sequence (DNA): TGCAGTGCTAGAGGAGCCAGGGATTCACCCCTCCACTTT.

The chain joins TRBV9 to TRBJ2-2; a weak D match, TRBD2 (6 bases). Trimming left V 0 bases short and J 6 bases short, with 15 bases between. The CDR3 spans 16 residues. Germline assignment: CDR1 SGDLS and CDR2 YYNGEE. CDR3 region: CASSVAVLATPGELFF. CDR3 coding DNA: TGTGCCAGCAGCGTAGCGGTACTAGCCACCCCCGGGGAGCTGTTTTTT.

This clonotype was counted ten times or more. The V and J genes are TRBV28 and TRBJ2-7; 9 bases are shared with TRBD2. This CDR3 region has 15 residues. Trimming removed 5 bases from V and 5 bases from J; junction bases left unmatched: 10. Germline V gene lookup returns CDR1 MDHEN and CDR2 SYDVKM. CDR3 sequence: CASSRPGTSIDEQYF. The CDR3 DNA is TGTGCCAGCAGTCGCCCGGGGACTAGCATCGACGAGCAGTACTTC.

This clonotype was counted at least ten times. The rearrangement links TRBV28 to TRBJ2-3; 11 bases are shared with TRBD2. The CDR3 is 17 amino acids. V was pared by 3 bases and J by 6 bases, with 11 bases of the junction left unmatched. CDR1 and CDR2 (germline): MDHEN, SYDVKM. CDR3 nucleotides: TGTGCCAGCAGTTTTGTTAAACTAGCGGGAGTGGCGGATACGCAGTATTTT. Protein product: CASSFVKLAGVADTQYF.

The chain combines TRBV11-2 with TRBJ2-7; a possible D gene is TRBD2 (5 bases). The CDR3 sequence is 14 residues long. V lost 5 bases and J lost 2, with 13 bases in between. From germline, CDR1 is SGHAT and CDR2 FQNNGV. The CDR3 is CASSPEGRPYEQYF. DNA for the CDR3: TGTGCCAGCAGCCCCGAGGGCAGACCCTACGAGCAGTACTTC.

Here the CDR3 DNA reads TGTGCCAGCAGCTTAGATGTATATTATAATTCACCCCTCCACTTT. Residues: CASSLDVYYNSPLHF. The chain links TRBV7-8 to TRBJ1-6; no definite D call. The CDR3 covers 15 residues. Germline V gene sequence: CDR1 SGHVS, CDR2 FQNEAQ. Trimming took 1 base from V and 4 from J, leaving 8 bases between them.

This clonotype has a handful of counts. The chain's CDR3 is CASSPLAGVSTDTQYF. The CDR3 DNA follows: TGTGCCAGCTCACCTCTAGCGGGAGTAAGCACAGATACGCAGTATTTT. The chain uses TRBV18 and TRBJ2-3; 10 nucleotides line up with TRBD2. This CDR3 contains 16 residues. The germline CDR1 and CDR2 sequences are KGHSH and LQKENI. The V segment lost 3 bases and the J segment 0 bases; nucleotides outside the gene matches: 3.

This clonotype came up a few times. The rearrangement joins TRBV9 to TRBJ1-1, with 7 bases identical to TRBD1. Per germline, CDR1 SGDLS and CDR2 YYNGEE. Trimming at V came to 4 bases and at J to 5 bases, leaving 11 bases not matched to a gene. This CDR3 has 15 residues. CDR3 in DNA: TGTGCCAGCAGCCCGCTGACAGGGTCTTGGACTGAAGCTTTCTTT. Translating gives CASSPLTGSWTEAFF.

Many counts were recorded for this clonotype. The V call is TRBV5-1, the J call TRBJ1-1; the D is unclear. The germline gives CDR1 SGHRS, CDR2 YFSETQ. The CDR3 runs to 15 residues. Between the trimmed V and J ends, which lost 4 bases and 4 bases, there was a span of 17 bases. DNA of the CDR3: TGCGCCAGCAGCCCTTTGTCCCTGGCGGGCACTGAAGCTTTCTTT. It translates to CASSPLSLAGTEAFF.

There are many counts of this clonotype. CDR3 protein: CASSFGGADTQYF. For the CDR3, the DNA is TGTGCCAGCAGCTTCGGGGGCGCAGATACGCAGTATTTT. V gene TRBV7-3 combines with J gene TRBJ2-3; either TRBD1 or TRBD2 may fit D (6 bases each). Per germline, CDR1 SGHTA and CDR2 FQGTGA. V shed 3 bases and J shed 4 bases, with 8 bases lying between them. This CDR3 comprises 13 residues.